What follows are 28 T cell receptor beta chains derived from one specimen sequenced in a study of T cells in Graves' hyperthyroidism and ophthalmopathy. Researchers amplified the TCR beta CDR3 regions from RNA transcripts. First-round RT-PCR of the TCR CDR3 relied on the HTBI primer set. TCRdb re-called the multiplex PCR reads with MiXCR, one entry per CDR3 protein. The table records about 350,000 distinct CDR3 sequences, about 20% of them present only once. The sample consisted of blood. The receptors come from a woman aged 18-29 years with Graves' hyperthyroidism.

This clonotype appeared once. The chain has TRBV7-8 and TRBJ2-5, with D tentatively TRBD2 (6 bases). V lost 4 bases, J lost 0 bases, and 9 bases lay in between. The CDR3 loop spans 14 amino acids. Germline V lookup: CDR1 SGHVS, CDR2 FQNEAQ. The CDR3 region is CASSWSGYQETQYF. Here the CDR3 DNA reads TGTGCCAGCAGCTGGAGCGGGTACCAAGAGACCCAGTACTTC.

A few counts support this clonotype. The V call is TRBV28, the J call TRBJ2-4; D tentatively reads TRBD1 or TRBD2 (6 bases each). CDR3 length equals 20 residues. V lost 5 bases and J lost 0, with 26 bases in between. Germline V CDR1 and CDR2: MDHEN, SYDVKM. The CDR3 nucleotides are TGTGCCAGCAGTCCCGAATGGGGGGCCTCTAATAGATTAGCCAAAAACATTCAGTACTTC. The encoded protein is CASSPEWGASNRLAKNIQYF.

This clonotype occurred many times. The V and J genes are TRBV18 and TRBJ1-2, with 7 bases lining up with TRBD1. CDR3 size: 17 residues. Germline CDR1 and CDR2: KGHSH and LQKENI. V was clipped by 1 base and J by 2 bases; unmatched bases: 10. The CDR3 bases are TGTGCCAGCTCACCACAGTCCACCCCGGGACAGAACTATGGCTACACCTTC. Its translation: CASSPQSTPGQNYGYTF.

This clonotype was observed many times. The chain joins TRBV20-1 to TRBJ1-1; TRBD1 is a possible D gene (6 bases). Trimming shortened V by 5 bases and J by 2 bases, and 12 bases separated the two germline ends. The germline V gene encodes CDR1 DFQATT and CDR2 SNEGSKA (reference sequence). The CDR3 is 13 amino acids. CDR3 residues: CSAGGARNTEAFF. The DNA for the CDR3 is TGCAGTGCTGGGGGGGCGAGAAACACTGAAGCTTTCTTT.

The chain employs TRBV18 and TRBJ2-7; D unresolved. V dropped 0 bases and J dropped 3 bases, with 12 bases sitting between them. Germline V lookup: CDR1 KGHSH, CDR2 LQKENI. The CDR3 contains 15 residues. This CDR3 is CASSPPGRARYEQYF. DNA for the CDR3: TGTGCCAGCTCACCACCCGGAAGAGCGCGCTACGAGCAGTACTTC.

The chain couples TRBV12-3 or TRBV12-4 to TRBJ2-2; D is possibly TRBD2 (6 bases). The CDR3 loop spans 15 amino acids. V was cut by 1 base and J by 5 bases, with 11 bases left in between. The CDR3: CASSLVGEETGELFF. In DNA form, the CDR3 reads TGTGCCAGCAGTTTAGTGGGGGAGGAGACCGGGGAGCTGTTTTTT.

In its sample, this clonotype was seen a few times. V and J are TRBV27 and TRBJ2-7; 10 nucleotides match TRBD2. CDR3 size: 14 residues. The germline V gene has CDR1 MNHEY and CDR2 SMNVEV (reference sequence). J gave up 3 bases and V 9 bases, and 8 bases lay outside the gene matches. The CDR3 sequence is CASRSSGGFYEQYF. CDR3 bases: TGTGCCAGTAGATCTAGCGGGGGATTCTACGAGCAGTACTTC.

This clonotype was counted many times. The chain has TRBV19 and TRBJ1-2; D gene uncertain. Trimming took 5 bases from V and 8 from J, leaving 15 bases between them. Germline V gene data show CDR1 as LNHDA and CDR2 as SQIVND (reference sequence). The CDR3 runs 13 residues. The DNA for the CDR3 is TGTGCCAGTAGTCGGGCCCCCGAGCAAGGCTACACCTTC. Its translation: CASSRAPEQGYTF.

This clonotype was seen repeatedly, ten times or more. V usage is TRBV5-5 and J usage is TRBJ1-1; D gene ambiguous. The CDR3 is 14 amino acids. V lost 4 bases and J 8 bases, leaving 18 bases between the germline ends. Germline CDR1 and CDR2: SGHKS and YYEKEE (reference sequence). In nucleotides, the CDR3 is TGTGCCAGCAGCGCGGGAGAAGGAGCATGGGAAGCTTTCTTT. Translated, it gives CASSAGEGAWEAFF.

This chain links TRBV11-2 with TRBJ2-5; D call uncertain. CDR3 length equals 13 residues. Germline CDR1 is SGHAT and CDR2 is FQNNGV. Trimming cost V 0 bases and J 7 bases, with 9 bases left between them. The CDR3 sequence: CASSLEPWGTQYF. The CDR3 DNA is TGTGCCAGCAGCTTAGAGCCCTGGGGGACCCAGTACTTC.

This clonotype was counted many times. The junction and the germline gene differ at one end; a read error may be behind it. The chain recombines TRBV11-3 with TRBJ2-2, with D perhaps TRBD2 (5 bases). Germline loops: CDR1 SGHNT, CDR2 YENEEA. The CDR3 sequence is 11 residues long. CDR3 nucleotides: TGTGCCAGCAGCTCTACCGGGGAACTGTTTTTT. Translation: CASSSTGELFF.

The chain combines TRBV12-3 or TRBV12-4 with TRBJ2-5, with D perhaps given as TRBD1 or TRBD2 (5 bases each). V was shortened by 7 bases and J by 5 bases, with 14 bases between the two germline ends. This CDR3 spans 13 amino acids. Written as DNA, the CDR3 is TGTGCCAGCAATGCGTGGTGGGACGAGACCCAGTACTTC. This codes for CASNAWWDETQYF.

The genes are TRBV12-3 or TRBV12-4 and TRBJ1-3; tentatively, D is TRBD1 (5 bases). This CDR3 is built from 15 residues. Deletions cut 3 bases from V and 0 bases from J, with 9 bases between. The CDR3 coding sequence is TGTGCCAGCAGTTTCGGGGCCCACTCTGGAAACACCATATATTTT. The encoded protein is CASSFGAHSGNTIYF.

The rearrangement uses TRBV6-1 and TRBJ2-7; no definite D call. V was shortened by 10 bases and J by 4 bases, with 11 bases between the two germline ends. The CDR3 covers 11 residues. Germline assignment: CDR1 MNHNS and CDR2 SASEGT. This CDR3 reads CATLQGYEQYF. The CDR3 DNA follows: TGTGCCACGCTTCAAGGTTACGAGCAGTACTTC.

There are a few counts of this clonotype. Written as DNA, the CDR3 is TGCGCCAGCAGCCCAGACAGGATGGGGTACACTGAAGCTTTCTTT. This encodes CASSPDRMGYTEAFF. This chain uses TRBV5-1 with TRBJ1-1, with D possibly being TRBD1 (6 bases). This CDR3 has 15 amino acids. V lost 4 bases to trimming and J lost 3 bases, with 16 bases between them. Germline-derived CDR1 and CDR2 are SGHRS and YFSETQ.

As for this clonotype: The CDR3 carries no conserved terminal phenylalanine or tryptophan, so it likely arises from a read error. The chain recombines TRBV12-3 or TRBV12-4 with TRBJ1-2; a possible D gene is TRBD1 (6 bases). This CDR3 has 11 amino acids. V was cut by 6 bases and J by 8 bases, with 10 bases left in between. The CDR3 reads CASRGGLGYTL. The CDR3 DNA is TGTGCCAGCAGAGGGGGACTCGGCTACACCTTG.

This clonotype was recorded at least ten times. The chain's CDR3 is CASSENGASGNTIYF. For the CDR3, the DNA is TGTGCCAGCAGTGAAAACGGAGCCTCTGGAAACACCATATATTTT. The chain joins TRBV6-1 to TRBJ1-3; D is unresolved. This CDR3 contains 15 residues. Between the trimmed V and J ends, which lost 2 bases and 0 bases, there was a span of 8 bases. Germline assignment: CDR1 MNHNS and CDR2 SASEGT.

This clonotype was found many times. CDR3 nucleotides: TGTGCTAGTGGTCCCGGGAGAGGGACGCAAGAGACCCAGTACTTC. Its translation: CASGPGRGTQETQYF. This rearrangement joins TRBV12-5 to TRBJ2-5, with a tentative D call TRBD2 (6 bases). Germline CDR1 and CDR2: LGHNT and FRNRAP. The ends were cut back, 5 bases at V and 2 bases at J, with 15 bases in the middle. The CDR3 runs 15 residues. Complete variable domain (other parts from reference TRBV12-5 and TRBJ2-5): DARVTQTPRHKVTEMGQEVTMRCQPILGHNTVFWYRQTMMQGLELLAYFRNRAPLDDSGMPKDRFSAEMPDATLATLKIQPSEPRDSAVYFCASGPGRGTQETQYFGPGTRLLVL.

This clonotype occurred many times. This chain connects TRBV4-1 to TRBJ1-2, with unresolved D. CDR1 and CDR2 (germline): MGHRA, YSYEKL. The CDR3 runs 14 residues. V was shortened by 4 bases and J by 8 bases, with 17 bases between the two germline ends. The CDR3 DNA is TGCGCCAGCAGCCGATGGGTCCCGGCTCCCGGCTACACCTTC. Its protein product is CASSRWVPAPGYTF.

This clonotype has at least ten counts. The chain employs TRBV6-2 or TRBV6-3 and TRBJ1-3; a weak D match, TRBD1 (6 bases). V lost 8 bases, J lost 0 bases, and 17 bases lay in between. The germline V gene has CDR1 MNHEY and CDR2 SVGEGT. The CDR3 is made up of 16 amino acids. This CDR3 is CASGGGGRHSGNTIYF. DNA of the CDR3: TGTGCCAGCGGCGGAGGGGGGCGACACTCTGGAAACACCATATATTTT.

The sample holds many counts of this clonotype. This chain links TRBV12-3 or TRBV12-4 with TRBJ2-5; D is unclear. The ends were cut back, 2 bases at V and 9 bases at J, with 13 bases in the middle. This CDR3 is 13 amino acids long. The CDR3 bases are TGTGCCAGCAGTTTAATAGGCACCGAAGCCCAGTACTTC. It codes for CASSLIGTEAQYF.

This clonotype was observed many times. This chain links TRBV28 with TRBJ1-5; no clear D gene. Germline V gene lookup returns CDR1 MDHEN and CDR2 SYDVKM. V lost 5 bases and J lost 5, with 7 bases in between. The CDR3 spans 12 residues. The CDR3 spells CASSGVDQPQHF. In DNA, the CDR3 is TGTGCCAGCAGTGGAGTGGATCAGCCCCAGCATTTT.

V is TRBV5-1 and J is TRBJ1-2; D is uncertain. This CDR3 has 14 amino acids. CDR1 is SGHRS, CDR2 YFSETQ, per germline. Trimming removed 4 bases at V and 7 bases at J, with 17 bases between. CDR3 nucleotides: TGCGCCAGCAGCCCGATGACGGCTACTGGTGGCTACACCTTC. Its translation is CASSPMTATGGYTF.

This clonotype was recorded many times. V and J are TRBV28 and TRBJ2-5; 15 nucleotides match TRBD2. CDR1 and CDR2 from the germline V gene are MDHEN and SYDVKM. The CDR3 contains 18 residues. The V segment lost 4 bases and the J segment 3 bases; nucleotides outside the gene matches: 9. Written as DNA, the CDR3 is TGTGCCAGCAGTTCACTGAGGGGACTAGCGGGGGGAGAAGAGACCCAGTACTTC. It is translated as CASSSLRGLAGGEETQYF. The full variable domain, its missing parts supplied by reference TRBV28 and TRBJ2-5, is DVKVTQSSRYLVKRTGEKVFLECVQDMDHENMFWYRQDPGLGLRLIYFSYDVKMKEKGDIPEGYSVSREKKERFSLILESASTNQTSMYLCASSSLRGLAGGEETQYFGPGTRLLVL.

This clonotype was recorded at least ten times. V and J are TRBV6-1 and TRBJ1-1; 7 bases match TRBD1. This CDR3 is 15 amino acids long. J lost 1 base, V lost 4 bases, and 6 bases had no gene match. Germline V gene lookup returns CDR1 MNHNS and CDR2 SASEGT. The CDR3 here is CASSGETGWNTEAFF. CDR3 nucleotides: TGTGCCAGCAGTGGCGAGACAGGGTGGAACACTGAAGCTTTCTTT.

This clonotype was detected ten times or more. The chain joins TRBV28 to TRBJ2-7; possibly TRBD2 for D (6 bases). This CDR3 comprises 14 residues. V shed 6 bases and J shed 6 bases, with 18 bases lying between them. Looked up from germline, CDR1 is MDHEN and CDR2 is SYDVKM. This CDR3 reads CASSPGTAGGEQYF. As DNA, the CDR3 is TGTGCCAGCAGCCCAGGGACTGCCGGGGGCGAGCAGTACTTC.

J is TRBJ1-5 and V is TRBV6-1; D call uncertain. CDR1 MNHNS and CDR2 SASEGT come from the germline V gene. Trimming removed 0 bases at V and 4 bases at J, with 7 bases between. The CDR3 length is 14 residues. CDR3 amino acids: CASSEAPTNQPQHF. The CDR3 bases are TGTGCCAGCAGTGAAGCGCCGACTAATCAGCCCCAGCATTTT.

The rearrangement joins TRBV5-1 to TRBJ2-7; D gene unclear. The CDR3 runs to 15 residues. Per germline, CDR1 SGHRS and CDR2 YFSETQ. The V end lost 4 bases, the J end lost 0 bases, and 14 bases lay between the germline ends. In DNA form, the CDR3 reads TGCGCCAGCAGCCCAACCGGGCTCAACTCCTACGAGCAGTACTTC. Protein: CASSPTGLNSYEQYF. The whole variable domain, remainder taken from reference TRBV5-1 and TRBJ2-7, is KAGVTQTPRYLIKTRGQQVTLSCSPISGHRSVSWYQQTPGQGLQFLFEYFSETQRNKGNFPGRFSGRQFSNSRSEMNVSTLELGDSALYLCASSPTGLNSYEQYFGPGTRLTVT.